The sequence of this T cell receptor (beta chain) was determined in a study of blood T cell repertoires in COVID-19. In the study overall: Samples came from the United States, Italy and Spain, spanning acute and convalescent COVID-19. Sources were T cells, B-cell-depleted T cells, or PBMCs; the material itself was cDNA or gDNA.

The germline CDR1 and CDR2 sequences are SGHTA and FQGNSA. V lost 7 bases and J lost 10; bases outside the gene matches: 11. The CDR3 consists of 13 residues. Authors' analysis steps: Reference gene primer amplification yielded estimated nucleated cell counts. Generated by immunoSEQ multiplex PCR, the TCRdb table keeps only in-frame clones and is missing some. Clone size and the V and J calls come from that table; the DNA yielded D and trimming. The sample has about 44,000 clones, around 90% seen once. Sequenced input: peripheral blood. The rearrangement joins TRBV7-2 to TRBJ1-2, with TRBD1 matching over 8 bases. The clonotype comes from a woman at least 80 years old in a cohort sampled during active or convalescent COVID-19. CDR3 coding DNA: TGTGCCAGCACCCCTGGACAGGGCGCCCTCTACACCTTC. Residues: CASTPGQGALYTF.